The rows below give T cell receptor beta chains drawn from one sample of a study of shared T cell receptors in the human thymus. The protocol was immunoSEQ multiplex PCR, while the TCRdb copy is restricted to in-frame clones and leaves out a portion. Of roughly 410,000 clones in the sample, around 95% were seen once. Material: thymocytes. The receptor source for this set is a human donor. Each CDR3 is given with its conserved first and last residue. The order of the fields is V gene, CDR3 protein.

v_gene: TRBV5-4
CDR3aa: CASSRSGCGKLFF

v_gene: TRBV6-5
CDR3aa: CASRGKGPGETQYF

v_gene: TRBV7-6
CDR3aa: CASSIGPHRGLGYEQYF

v_gene: TRBV19
CDR3aa: CASSPGLGYGYTF

v_gene: TRBV5-1
CDR3aa: CASSSTGGEDEQYF

v_gene: TRBV7-9
CDR3aa: CASSLKKRRPTGTEAFF

v_gene: TRBV7-2
CDR3aa: CASSPIRSTDTQYF

v_gene: TRBV4-3
CDR3aa: CASSPRVGLVRGGVNTQYF

v_gene: TRBV27
CDR3aa: CASSLGPTQTGEGGASGRNEQFF

v_gene: TRBV4-2
CDR3aa: CASSQLRQLITDTQYF

v_gene: TRBV6-1
CDR3aa: CASSEALLLPGSSGANVLTF

v_gene: TRBV25-1
CDR3aa: CASSGGETQYF

v_gene: TRBV5-1
CDR3aa: CASSLVPSGRRTGELFF

v_gene: TRBV10-2
CDR3aa: CASSESTSGRRGTGELFF

v_gene: TRBV7-8
CDR3aa: CASSWPRTRRCYEQYF

v_gene: TRBV19
CDR3aa: CAVGGRAEQYF

v_gene: TRBV6-1
CDR3aa: CASTRTYNEQFF

v_gene: TRBV6-8
CDR3aa: CASSLGWQKLFF

v_gene: TRBV7-9
CDR3aa: CASSYPTRLDEKLFF

v_gene: TRBV5-6
CDR3aa: CASSSGTSGSNEQFF

v_gene: TRBV28
CDR3aa: CASSLEVSGANVLTF

v_gene: TRBV27
CDR3aa: CASSLYLGINFYGYTF

v_gene: TRBV2
CDR3aa: CASPEGQENTEAFF

v_gene: TRBV14
CDR3aa: CASSHPSSGRARHSYEQFF

v_gene: TRBV14
CDR3aa: CASSPPTSGRPIKSYEQYF

v_gene: TRBV9
CDR3aa: CASSVGTSVNEQFF

v_gene: TRBV29-1
CDR3aa: CSVAGQGATGELFF

v_gene: TRBV11-2
CDR3aa: CASSLGTLSTDTQYF

v_gene: TRBV13
CDR3aa: CASQPRRESSYNEQFF

v_gene: TRBV4-3
CDR3aa: CASSQDGGSGPKSPSGANVLTF

v_gene: TRBV15
CDR3aa: CATSRESGQEVTYGYTF

v_gene: TRBV29-1
CDR3aa: CSVDRPGLGIYNEQFF

v_gene: TRBV28
CDR3aa: CASIREGGSWEQYF

v_gene: TRBV7-3
CDR3aa: CASSSPGSAHSEQFF

v_gene: TRBV5-1
CDR3aa: CASNLGGTRDNEQFF

v_gene: TRBV28
CDR3aa: CASSCGRVSYEQYF

v_gene: TRBV27
CDR3aa: CASSLWDHPYEQYF

v_gene: TRBV7-4
CDR3aa: CASSPGDREGLYEQYF

v_gene: TRBV15
CDR3aa: CATSKEDRGNYEQYF

v_gene: TRBV5-1
CDR3aa: CASSPARYDQETQYF